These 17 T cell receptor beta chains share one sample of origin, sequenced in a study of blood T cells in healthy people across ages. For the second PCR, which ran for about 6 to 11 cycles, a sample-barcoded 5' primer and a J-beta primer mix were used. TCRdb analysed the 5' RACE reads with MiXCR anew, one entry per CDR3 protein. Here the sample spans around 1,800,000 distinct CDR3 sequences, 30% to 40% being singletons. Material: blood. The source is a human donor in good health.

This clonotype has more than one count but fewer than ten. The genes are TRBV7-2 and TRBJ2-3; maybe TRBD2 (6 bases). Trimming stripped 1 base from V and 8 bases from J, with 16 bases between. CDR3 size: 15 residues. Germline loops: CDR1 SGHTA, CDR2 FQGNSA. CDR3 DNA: TGTGCCAGCAGCTTAGATCTTGGGGGGAGTAGTACGCAGTATTTT. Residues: CASSLDLGGSSTQYF.

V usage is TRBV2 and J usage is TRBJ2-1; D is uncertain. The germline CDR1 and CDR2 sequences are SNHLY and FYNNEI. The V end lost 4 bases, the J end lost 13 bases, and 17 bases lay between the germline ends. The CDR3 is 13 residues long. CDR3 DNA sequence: TGTGCCAGCAGTGGGCTCCACCAAGAGACCCAGTTCTTC. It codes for CASSGLHQETQFF. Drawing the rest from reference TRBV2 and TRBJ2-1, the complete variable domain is EPEVTQTPSHQVTQMGQEVILRCVPISNHLYFYWYRQILGQKVEFLVSFYNNEISEKSEIFDDQFSVERPDGSNFTLKIRSTKLEDSAMYFCASSGLHQETQFFGPGTRLTVL.

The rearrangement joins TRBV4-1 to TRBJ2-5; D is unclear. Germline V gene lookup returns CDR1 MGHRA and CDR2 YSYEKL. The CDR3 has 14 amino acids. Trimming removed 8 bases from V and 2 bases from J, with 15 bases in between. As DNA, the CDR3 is TGCGCCAGCGGACCCAGCTGGGGACAAGAGACCCAGTACTTC. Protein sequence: CASGPSWGQETQYF.

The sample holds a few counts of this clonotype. The CDR3 nucleotides are TGTGCCAGCAGTGGAGGGATGAGCACAGATACGCAGTATTTT. As protein: CASSGGMSTDTQYF. The rearrangement uses TRBV25-1 and TRBJ2-3, with D maybe TRBD2 (5 bases). CDR3 length: 14 residues. Germline V gene data show CDR1 as MGHDK and CDR2 as SYGVNS. Trimming removed 4 bases from V and 0 bases from J, with 8 bases in between.

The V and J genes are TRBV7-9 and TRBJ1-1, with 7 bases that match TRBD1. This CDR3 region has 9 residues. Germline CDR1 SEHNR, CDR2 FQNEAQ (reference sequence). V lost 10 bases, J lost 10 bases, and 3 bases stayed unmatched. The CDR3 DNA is TGTGCCACAGGGGGGTCAGCTTTCTTT. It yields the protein CATGGSAFF.

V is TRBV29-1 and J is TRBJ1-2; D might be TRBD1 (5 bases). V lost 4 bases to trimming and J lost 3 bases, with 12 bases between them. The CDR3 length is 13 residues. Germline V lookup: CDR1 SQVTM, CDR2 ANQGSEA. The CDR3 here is CSVGGSRDYGYTF. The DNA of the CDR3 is TGCAGCGTTGGTGGCTCCAGGGACTATGGCTACACCTTC.

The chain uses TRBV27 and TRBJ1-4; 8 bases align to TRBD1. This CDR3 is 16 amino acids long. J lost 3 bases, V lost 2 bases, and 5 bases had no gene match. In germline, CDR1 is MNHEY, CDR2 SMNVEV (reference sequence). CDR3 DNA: TGTGCCAGCAGTTTAAACGGACAGGGTTCTAATGAAAAACTGTTTTTT. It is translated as CASSLNGQGSNEKLFF.

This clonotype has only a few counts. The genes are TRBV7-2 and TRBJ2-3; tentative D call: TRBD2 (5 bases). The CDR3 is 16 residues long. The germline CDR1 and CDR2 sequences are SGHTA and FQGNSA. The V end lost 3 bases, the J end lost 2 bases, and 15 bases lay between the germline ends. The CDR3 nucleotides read TGTACCAGCAGCTTCCTCGGGGAGCACAACACAGATACGCAGTATTTT. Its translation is CTSSFLGEHNTDTQYF.

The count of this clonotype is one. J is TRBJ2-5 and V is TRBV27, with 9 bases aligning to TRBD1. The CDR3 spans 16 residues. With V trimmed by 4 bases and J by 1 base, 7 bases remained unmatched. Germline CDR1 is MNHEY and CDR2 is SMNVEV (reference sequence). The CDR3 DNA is TGTGCCAGCAGTTCCCTCTTGACAGGGGGCCAAGAGACCCAGTACTTC. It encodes CASSSLLTGGQETQYF.

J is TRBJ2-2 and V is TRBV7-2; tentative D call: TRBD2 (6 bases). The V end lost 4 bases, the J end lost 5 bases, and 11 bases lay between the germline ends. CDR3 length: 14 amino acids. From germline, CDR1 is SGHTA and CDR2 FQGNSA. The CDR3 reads CASSYLRGTGELFF. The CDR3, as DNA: TGTGCCAGCAGCTACTTGCGGGGTACCGGGGAGCTGTTTTTT.

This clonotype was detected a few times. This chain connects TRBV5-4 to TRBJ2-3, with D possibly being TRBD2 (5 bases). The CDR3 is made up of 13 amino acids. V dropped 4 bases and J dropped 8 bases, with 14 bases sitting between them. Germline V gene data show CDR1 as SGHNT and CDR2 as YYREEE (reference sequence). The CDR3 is CASSPIRESTQYF. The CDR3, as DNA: TGTGCCAGCAGCCCCATTAGGGAGAGTACGCAGTATTTT.

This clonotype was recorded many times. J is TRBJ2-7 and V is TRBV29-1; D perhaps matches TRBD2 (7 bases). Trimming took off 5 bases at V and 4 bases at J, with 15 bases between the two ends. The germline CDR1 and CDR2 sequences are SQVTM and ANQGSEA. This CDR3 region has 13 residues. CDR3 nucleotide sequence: TGCAGCGTTACAGGGAGGGAAGGGTACGAGCAGTACTTC. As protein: CSVTGREGYEQYF.

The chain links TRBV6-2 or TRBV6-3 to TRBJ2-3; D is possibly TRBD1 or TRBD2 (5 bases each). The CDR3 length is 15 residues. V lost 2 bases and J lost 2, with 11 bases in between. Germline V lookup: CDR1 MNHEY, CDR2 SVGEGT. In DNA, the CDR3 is TGTGCCAGCAGTTACCTGGGACGATCCACAGATACGCAGTATTTT. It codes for CASSYLGRSTDTQYF.

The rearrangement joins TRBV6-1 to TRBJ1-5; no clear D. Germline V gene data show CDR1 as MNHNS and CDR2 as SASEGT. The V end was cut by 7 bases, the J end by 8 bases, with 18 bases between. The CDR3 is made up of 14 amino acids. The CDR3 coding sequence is TGTGCCAGCACCCCATGGTCCGACGGAGAGCCCCAGCATTTT. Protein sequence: CASTPWSDGEPQHF.

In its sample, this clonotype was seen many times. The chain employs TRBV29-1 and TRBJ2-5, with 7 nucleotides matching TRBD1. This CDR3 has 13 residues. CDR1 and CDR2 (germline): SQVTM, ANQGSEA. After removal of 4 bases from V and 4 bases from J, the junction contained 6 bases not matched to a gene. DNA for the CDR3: TGCAGCGTTGCTCCGGGACAGAGAGAGACCCAGTACTTC. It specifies CSVAPGQRETQYF.

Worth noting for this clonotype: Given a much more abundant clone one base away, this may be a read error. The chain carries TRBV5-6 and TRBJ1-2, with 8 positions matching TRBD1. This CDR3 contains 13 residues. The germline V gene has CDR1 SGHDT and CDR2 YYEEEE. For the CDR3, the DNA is TGTGCCAGCAGCCCAGGGGGCCAGAATGGCCACACCTTC. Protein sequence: CASSPGGQNGHTF.

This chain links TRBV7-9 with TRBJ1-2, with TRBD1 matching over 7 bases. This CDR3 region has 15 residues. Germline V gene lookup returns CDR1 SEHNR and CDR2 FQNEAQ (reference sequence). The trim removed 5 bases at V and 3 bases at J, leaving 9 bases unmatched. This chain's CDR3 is CASSPLFDRDYGYTF. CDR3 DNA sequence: TGTGCCAGCAGCCCTCTCTTCGACAGGGACTATGGCTACACCTTC.